The present T cell receptor (beta chain) was sequenced within a study of Ad26.COV2.S vaccination and SARS-CoV-2 variants. Study-wide results and caveats: Compared with placebo recipients, vaccine recipients had higher spike-specific TCR breadth. In TCR breadth and depth analyses, total T cell responses may have been underestimated.

Germline assignment: CDR1 MGHRA and CDR2 YSYEKL. The J segment lost 5 bases and the V segment lost 1 base, leaving 3 bases of the junction unmatched. This CDR3 spans 15 amino acids. Clones were sequenced by immunoSEQ multiplex PCR, and TCRdb holds only the in-frame ones, with some missing. The sample carries hundreds of thousands of clones, roughly 89% recorded once. Treatment noted: around 19 received Ad26.COV2.S at low or high dose, single or two shots; about 5 received placebo; per-sample allocation not given. Day 63 following the first vaccine or placebo injection was when the samples were taken. Vaccination employed an Ad26 vector expressing the Wuhan-strain SARS-CoV-2 spike. Remarks on this clone: Its antigen is not identified.

The rearrangement joins TRBV4-1 to TRBJ1-2; 11 nucleotides line up with TRBD1. Source: peripheral blood, taken in a trial of Ad26.COV2.S vaccine versus placebo. This receptor was identified in a person aged 18 to 59 who received the Ad26.COV2.S COVID-19 vaccine or a placebo. In nucleotides, the CDR3 is TGCGCCAGCAGCCAAGTAGGGACAGGGGGTTATGGCTACACCTTC. Its translation: CASSQVGTGGYGYTF.